What follows are 15 T cell receptor beta chains derived from one specimen sequenced in a study of cytomegalovirus exposure and HLA in healthy donors. 60 Vbeta and 13 Jbeta primers were used in PCR. The data were produced by immunoSEQ multiplex PCR, yet TCRdb's version contains in-frame clones alone and is incomplete. The table has roughly 180,000 clones, about 77% seen once. Sequenced sample: PBMCs. The receptors originated from a woman younger than 45 in good health and CMV-seropositive.

The gene calls are TRBV5-4 and TRBJ2-5; 9 nucleotides match TRBD1. The DNA end favors TRBJ2-7, so the J call may be wrong. The germline CDR1 and CDR2 sequences are SGHNT and YYREEE (reference sequence). CDR3 length: 15 residues. The CDR3 coding sequence is TGTGCCAGCAGCTTCGAGGGACAGGGCTCCTACGAGCAGTACTTC. Its protein product is CASSFEGQGSYEQYF.

This clone was picked up one time. The chain couples TRBV29-1 to TRBJ2-7, with D possibly matching TRBD2 (6 bases). This CDR3 is 10 amino acids long. Trimming pared 4 bases from V and 7 bases from J, leaving 8 bases between. From germline, CDR1 is SQVTM and CDR2 ANQGSEA. The DNA for the CDR3 is TGCAGCGTTGTGGCGGGGGAGCAGTACTTC. Translating it yields CSVVAGEQYF.

The gene calls are TRBV6-5 and TRBJ1-1; no definite D call. Trimming left V 6 bases short and J 4 bases short, with 15 bases between. The CDR3 covers 14 residues. Per the germline V gene, CDR1 is MNHEY and CDR2 is SVGAGI. CDR3 amino acids: CASSSPYAGTEAFF. The CDR3 nucleotides are TGTGCCAGCAGCTCACCCTATGCAGGCACTGAAGCTTTCTTT.

The genes are TRBV6-5 and TRBJ2-1; TRBD2 matches 13 bases. The germline gives CDR1 MNHEY, CDR2 SVGAGI. Germline trimming cut 4 bases from V and 5 bases from J; bases unmatched to any gene: 5. The CDR3 sequence is 16 residues long. CDR3 region: CASSLYGTSGDNEQFF. The CDR3 DNA reads as TGTGCCAGCAGTTTATACGGGACTAGCGGGGACAATGAGCAGTTCTTC.

This chain links TRBV28 with TRBJ1-1; D gene ambiguous. The CDR3 contains 14 residues. Trimming cost V 4 bases and J 4 bases, with 13 bases left between them. Germline values: CDR1 MDHEN, CDR2 SYDVKM. CDR3 in DNA: TGTGCCAGCAGTTCACCCAACCTCGGCACTGAAGCTTTCTTT. Its protein is CASSSPNLGTEAFF.

V usage is TRBV5-3 and J usage is TRBJ1-5; TRBD1 aligns across 8 bases. TRBV5-3 counts as an open reading frame of uncertain function. CDR3 length equals 18 residues. The V and J ends lost 2 bases and 3 bases, in that order; junction bases with no gene match: 13. The CDR3 nucleotides are TGTGCCAGAAGCTTTGCAAGGGACAGGACCGCATTCAATCAGCCCCAGCATTTT. Translated, it gives CARSFARDRTAFNQPQHF.

The chain links TRBV19 to TRBJ2-7, with 8 bases matching TRBD1. V trimming: 5 bases; J trimming: 3 bases; junction bases outside the gene matches: 9. This CDR3 spans 15 amino acids. Germline V CDR1 and CDR2: LNHDA, SQIVND (reference sequence). The DNA of the CDR3 is TGTGCCAGTAGTCTTAAAGGACAGGGAAGCTACGAGCAGTACTTC. Translating gives CASSLKGQGSYEQYF.

The chain employs TRBV28 and TRBJ2-7, with no clear D. V lost 2 bases and J 2 bases, leaving 16 bases between the germline ends. This CDR3 is built from 16 residues. Germline V gene lookup returns CDR1 MDHEN and CDR2 SYDVKM. CDR3 nucleotide sequence: TGTGCCAGCAGTTTAGGAGATCCAGCGAGCACCTACGAGCAGTACTTC. Amino acids: CASSLGDPASTYEQYF.

The genes are TRBV27 and TRBJ2-7; 8 nucleotides align to TRBD2. The CDR3 runs 15 residues. Germline-derived CDR1 and CDR2 are MNHEY and SMNVEV (reference sequence). V was pared by 2 bases and J by 2 bases, with 5 bases of the junction left unmatched. The CDR3 loop reads CASSLGAGVPYEQYF. The CDR3 coding sequence is TGTGCCAGCAGTTTAGGAGCGGGAGTCCCCTACGAGCAGTACTTC.

This clone was counted once. The chain joins TRBV21-1 to TRBJ1-5; the D call TRBD1 from the table was never checked on the DNA. TRBV21-1 is designated a pseudogene. The CDR3 length is 13 residues. The CDR3 sequence is CASSKAANQPQHF. CDR3 DNA sequence: TGTGCCAGCAGCAAAGCGGCAAATCAGCCCCAGCATTTT.

This clone was detected only a few times. This chain connects TRBV23-1 to TRBJ2-7; D gene ambiguous. TRBV23-1 is noted as an ORF with a role that remains uncertain. This CDR3 spans 12 amino acids. Trimming left V 1 base short and J 4 bases short, with 5 bases between. CDR3 protein: CASSQCRYEQYF. The DNA for the CDR3 is TGCGCCAGCAGTCAATGTCGGTACGAGCAGTACTTC.

The chain combines TRBV7-8 with TRBJ1-1; D not certain. The CDR3 consists of 16 residues. V dropped 1 base and J dropped 0 bases, with 12 bases sitting between them. Germline V gene lookup returns CDR1 SGHVS and CDR2 FQNEAQ. The CDR3 loop reads CASSLDVRQVNTEAFF. The CDR3 DNA reads as TGTGCCAGCAGCTTAGATGTTCGGCAGGTGAACACTGAAGCTTTCTTT.

CDR3 coding DNA: TGTGCCAGTAGTCTTTATACTGAAGCTTTCTTT. Amino acid sequence: CASSLYTEAFF. The chain employs TRBV19 and TRBJ1-1; D is undetermined. Per germline, CDR1 LNHDA and CDR2 SQIVND (reference sequence). The length of the CDR3 is 11 residues. The V and J ends lost 5 bases and 5 bases respectively, with 6 bases between them.

V usage is TRBV7-2 and J usage is TRBJ2-7; 7 positions match TRBD2. Germline CDR1 SGHTA, CDR2 FQGNSA. CDR3 length: 14 residues. V was pared by 1 base and J by 1 base, with 1 base of the junction left unmatched. CDR3: CASSLGGGSYEQYF. In DNA form, the CDR3 reads TGTGCCAGCAGCTTAGGCGGGGGATCCTACGAGCAGTACTTC.

The chain employs TRBV7-9 and TRBJ1-1; TRBD1 is a possible D gene (6 bases). Trimming pared 5 bases from V and 3 bases from J, leaving 13 bases between. The CDR3 runs to 14 residues. Germline lookup yields CDR1 SEHNR and CDR2 FQNEAQ (reference sequence). The CDR3, as DNA: TGTGCCAGCAGCATCACAGGGATGTACACTGAAGCTTTCTTT. Protein: CASSITGMYTEAFF.